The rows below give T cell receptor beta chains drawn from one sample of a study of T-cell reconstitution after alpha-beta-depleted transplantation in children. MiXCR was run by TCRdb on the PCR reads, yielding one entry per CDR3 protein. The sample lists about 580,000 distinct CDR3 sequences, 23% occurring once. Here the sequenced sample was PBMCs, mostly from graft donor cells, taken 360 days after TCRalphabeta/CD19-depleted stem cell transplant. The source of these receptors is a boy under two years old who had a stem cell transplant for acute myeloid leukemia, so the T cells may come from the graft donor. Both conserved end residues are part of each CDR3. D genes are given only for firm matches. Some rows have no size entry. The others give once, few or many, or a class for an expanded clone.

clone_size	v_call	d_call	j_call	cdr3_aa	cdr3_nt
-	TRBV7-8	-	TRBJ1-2	CASSLLTGGTYGYTF	TGTGCCAGCAGCCTTCTGACGGGAGGGACCTATGGCTACACCTTC
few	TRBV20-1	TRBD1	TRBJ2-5	CSATMTGGPETQYF	TGCAGTGCTACCATGACAGGGGGTCCAGAGACCCAGTACTTC
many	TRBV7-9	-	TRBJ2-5	CASSPPSEETQYF	TGTGCCAGCAGCCCCCCCTCCGAAGAGACCCAGTACTTC
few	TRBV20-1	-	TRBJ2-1	CSGIVGALNEQFF	TGCAGTGGGATAGTTGGGGCCCTCAATGAGCAGTTCTTC
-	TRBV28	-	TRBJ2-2	CASSPSIRDPNTGELFF	TGTGCCAGCAGTCCCTCAATCAGGGACCCCAACACCGGGGAGCTGTTTTTT
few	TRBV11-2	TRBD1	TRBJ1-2	CASSLGQVAHYGYTF	TGTGCCAGCAGCCTTGGACAGGTAGCTCACTATGGCTACACCTTC
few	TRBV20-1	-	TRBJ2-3	CSASYFRDRTDTQYF	TGCAGTGCTAGTTATTTCAGGGATCGCACAGATACGCAGTATTTT
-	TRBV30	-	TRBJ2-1	CAWSVGQTGNEQFF	TGTGCCTGGAGTGTAGGGCAAACCGGCAATGAGCAGTTCTTC
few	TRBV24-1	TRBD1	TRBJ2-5	CATSDLSPGGETQYF	TGTGCCACCAGTGATTTGAGTCCAGGGGGAGAGACCCAGTACTTC
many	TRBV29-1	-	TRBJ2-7	CSVGDYEQYF	TGCAGCGTTGGAGACTACGAGCAGTACTTC
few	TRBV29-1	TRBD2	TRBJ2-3	CSATSGGVNTQYF	TGCAGCGCAACTAGCGGGGGAGTAAATACGCAGTATTTT
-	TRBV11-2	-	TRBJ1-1	CASSPPRAAGSSEAFF	TGTGCCAGCAGCCCCCCGAGGGCGGCGGGTAGCTCTGAAGCTTTCTTT
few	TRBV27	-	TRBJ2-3	CASRRNQGLTDTQYF	TGTGCCAGCAGGCGAAACCAGGGGCTCACAGATACGCAGTATTTT
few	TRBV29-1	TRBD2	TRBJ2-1	CSSLAGVSSSYNEQFF	TGCAGCTCACTAGCGGGGGTCTCCAGCTCCTACAATGAGCAGTTCTTC
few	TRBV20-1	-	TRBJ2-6	CSARGPGISSGANVLTF	TGCAGTGCTAGGGGGCCTGGGATAAGCTCTGGGGCCAACGTCCTGACTTTC
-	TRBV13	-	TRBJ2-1	CASSLDVGSSEQFF	TGTGCCAGCAGCTTAGATGTGGGGAGTTCTGAGCAGTTCTTC
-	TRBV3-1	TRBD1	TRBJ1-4	CASSQEGAGGDEKLFF	TGTGCCAGCAGCCAAGAGGGGGCAGGGGGCGATGAAAAACTGTTTTTT
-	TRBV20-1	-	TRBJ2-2	CSAGDLGNTGELFF	TGCAGTGCTGGGGACTTGGGGAACACCGGGGAGCTGTTTTTT
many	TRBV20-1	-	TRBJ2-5	CSARDSQGEETQYF	TGCAGTGCTAGAGATTCACAGGGAGAAGAGACCCAGTACTTC